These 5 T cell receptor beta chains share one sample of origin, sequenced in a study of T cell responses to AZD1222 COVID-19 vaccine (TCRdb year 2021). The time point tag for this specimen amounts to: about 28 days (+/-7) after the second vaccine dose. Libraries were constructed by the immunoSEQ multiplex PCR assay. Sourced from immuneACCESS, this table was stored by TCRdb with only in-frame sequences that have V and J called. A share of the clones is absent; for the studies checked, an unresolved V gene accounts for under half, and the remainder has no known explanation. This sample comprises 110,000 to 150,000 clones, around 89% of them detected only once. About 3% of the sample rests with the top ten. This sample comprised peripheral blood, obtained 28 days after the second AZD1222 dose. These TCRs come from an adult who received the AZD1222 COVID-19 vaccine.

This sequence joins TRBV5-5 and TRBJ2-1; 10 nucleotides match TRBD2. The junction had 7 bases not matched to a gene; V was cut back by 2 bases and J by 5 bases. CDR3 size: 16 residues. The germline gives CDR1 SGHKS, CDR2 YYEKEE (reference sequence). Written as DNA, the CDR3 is TGTGCCAGCAGCTTAGTTTGGACTAGCGGACACAATGAGCAGTTCTTC. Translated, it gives CASSLVWTSGHNEQFF.

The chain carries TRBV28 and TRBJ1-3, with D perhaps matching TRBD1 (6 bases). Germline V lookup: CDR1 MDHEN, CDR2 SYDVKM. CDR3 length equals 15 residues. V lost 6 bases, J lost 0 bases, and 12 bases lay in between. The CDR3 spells CASSGGRSSGNTIYF. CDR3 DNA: TGTGCCAGCAGCGGGGGGCGGAGCTCTGGAAACACCATATATTTT. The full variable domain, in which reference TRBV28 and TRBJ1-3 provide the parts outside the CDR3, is DVKVTQSSRYLVKRTGEKVFLECVQDMDHENMFWYRQDPGLGLRLIYFSYDVKMKEKGDIPEGYSVSREKKERFSLILESASTNQTSMYLCASSGGRSSGNTIYFGEGSWLTVV.

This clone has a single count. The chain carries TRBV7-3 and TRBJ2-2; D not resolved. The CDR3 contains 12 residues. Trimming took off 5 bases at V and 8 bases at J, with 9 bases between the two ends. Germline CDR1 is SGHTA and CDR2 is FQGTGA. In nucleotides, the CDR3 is TGTGCCAGCAGCCCATTCGGAGGGGAGCTGTTTTTT. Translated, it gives CASSPFGGELFF. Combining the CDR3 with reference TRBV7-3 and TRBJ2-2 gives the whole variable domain GAGVSQTPSNKVTEKGKYVELRCDPISGHTALYWYRQSLGQGPEFLIYFQGTGAADDSGLPNDRFFAVRPEGSVSTLKIQRTERGDSAVYLCASSPFGGELFFGEGSRLTVL.

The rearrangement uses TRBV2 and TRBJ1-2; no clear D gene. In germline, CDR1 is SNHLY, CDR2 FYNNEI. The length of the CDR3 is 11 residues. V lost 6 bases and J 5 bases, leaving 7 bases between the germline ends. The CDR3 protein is CASSEGYGYTF. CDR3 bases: TGTGCCAGCAGCGAGGGTTATGGCTACACCTTC.

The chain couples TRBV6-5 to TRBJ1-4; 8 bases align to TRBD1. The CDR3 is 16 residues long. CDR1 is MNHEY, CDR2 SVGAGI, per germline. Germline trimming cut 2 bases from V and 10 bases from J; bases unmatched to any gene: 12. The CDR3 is CASSYATGGSSRKLFF. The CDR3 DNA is TGTGCCAGCAGTTACGCCACAGGGGGGTCATCGAGAAAACTGTTTTTT.